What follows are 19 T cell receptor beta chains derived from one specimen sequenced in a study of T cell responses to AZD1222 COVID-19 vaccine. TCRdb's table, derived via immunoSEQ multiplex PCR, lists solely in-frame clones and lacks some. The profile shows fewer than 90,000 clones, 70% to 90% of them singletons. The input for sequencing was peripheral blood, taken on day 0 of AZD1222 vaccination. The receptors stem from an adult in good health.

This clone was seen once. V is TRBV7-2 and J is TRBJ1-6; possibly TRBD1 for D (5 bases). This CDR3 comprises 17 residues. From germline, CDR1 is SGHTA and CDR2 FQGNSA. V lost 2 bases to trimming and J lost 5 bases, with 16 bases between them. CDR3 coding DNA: TGTGCCAGCAGCTTATTCGGTCCCAGGGTCGATAATTCACCCCTCCACTTT. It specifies CASSLFGPRVDNSPLHF.

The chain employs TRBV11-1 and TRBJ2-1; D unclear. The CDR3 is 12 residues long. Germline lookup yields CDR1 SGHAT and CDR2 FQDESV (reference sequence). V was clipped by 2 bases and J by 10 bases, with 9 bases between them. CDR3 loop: CASSLFPPEQFF. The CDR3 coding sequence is TGTGCCAGCAGCTTATTTCCCCCGGAGCAGTTCTTC. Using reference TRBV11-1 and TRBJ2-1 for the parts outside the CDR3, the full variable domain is EAEVAQSPRYKITEKSQAVAFWCDPISGHATLYWYRQILGQGPELLVQFQDESVVDDSQLPKDRFSAERLKGVDSTLKIQPAELGDSAMYLCASSLFPPEQFFGPGTRLTVL.

DNA for the CDR3: TGTGCCAGCAGTGAATTCCCGGGGGCACAGAACACTGAAGCTTTCTTT. It encodes CASSEFPGAQNTEAFF. The chain links TRBV6-1 to TRBJ1-1; the D gene is possibly TRBD1 (6 bases). The CDR3 is made up of 16 amino acids. The germline V and J ends were trimmed by 2 bases and 1 base, with 14 bases remaining between them. Germline assignment: CDR1 MNHNS and CDR2 SASEGT.

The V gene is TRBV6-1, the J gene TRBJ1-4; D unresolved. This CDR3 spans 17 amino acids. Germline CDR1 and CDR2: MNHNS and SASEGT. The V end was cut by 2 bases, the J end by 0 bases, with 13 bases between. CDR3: CASSEYPLGATNEKLFF. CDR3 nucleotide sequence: TGTGCCAGCAGTGAATACCCCCTGGGTGCAACTAATGAAAAACTGTTTTTT.

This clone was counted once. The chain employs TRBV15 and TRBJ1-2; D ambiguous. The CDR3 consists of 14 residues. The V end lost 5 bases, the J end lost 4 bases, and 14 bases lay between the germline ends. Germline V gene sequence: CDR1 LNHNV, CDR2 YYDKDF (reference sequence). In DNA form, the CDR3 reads TGTGCCACCAGCGGCTCTATAAGCGGCTATGGCTACACCTTC. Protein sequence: CATSGSISGYGYTF. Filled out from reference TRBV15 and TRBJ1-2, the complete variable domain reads DAMVIQNPRYQVTQFGKPVTLSCSQTLNHNVMYWYQQKSSQAPKLLFHYYDKDFNNEADTPDNFQSRRPNTSFCFLDIRSPGLGDTAMYLCATSGSISGYGYTFGSGTRLTVV.

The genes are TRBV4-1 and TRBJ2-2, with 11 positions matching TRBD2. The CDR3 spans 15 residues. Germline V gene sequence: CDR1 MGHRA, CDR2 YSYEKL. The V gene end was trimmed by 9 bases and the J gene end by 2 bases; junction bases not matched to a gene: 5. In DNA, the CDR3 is TGCGCCAGTTCGACTAGCGGGGCTAACACCGGGGAGCTGTTTTTT. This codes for CASSTSGANTGELFF.

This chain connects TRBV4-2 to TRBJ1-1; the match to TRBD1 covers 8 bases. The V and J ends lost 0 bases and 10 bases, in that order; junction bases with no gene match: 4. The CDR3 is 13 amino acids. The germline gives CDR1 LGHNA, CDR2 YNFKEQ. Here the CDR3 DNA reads TGTGCCAGCAGCCAAGAGCAGGGGGCTAGAGCTTTCTTT. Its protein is CASSQEQGARAFF.

The CDR3 sequence is CASTPGGPLRAEAFF. The CDR3 DNA reads TGTGCCAGCACCCCGGGCGGACCATTGAGGGCTGAAGCTTTCTTT. The chain uses TRBV6-5 and TRBJ1-1; D unclear. Germline V CDR1 and CDR2: MNHEY, SVGAGI. V was clipped by 7 bases and J by 6 bases, with 21 bases between them. The CDR3 contains 15 residues.

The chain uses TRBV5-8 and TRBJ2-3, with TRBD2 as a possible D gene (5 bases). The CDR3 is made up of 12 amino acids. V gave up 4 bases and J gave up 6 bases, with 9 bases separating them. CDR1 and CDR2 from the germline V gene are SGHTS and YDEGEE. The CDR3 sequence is CASSPDSDTQYF. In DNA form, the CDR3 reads TGTGCCAGCAGCCCGGACTCGGATACGCAGTATTTT.

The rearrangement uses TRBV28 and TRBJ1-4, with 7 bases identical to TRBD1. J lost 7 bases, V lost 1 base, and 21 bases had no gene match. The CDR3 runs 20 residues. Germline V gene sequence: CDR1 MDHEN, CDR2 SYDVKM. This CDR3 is CASSLFFLMRTGDNFEKLFF. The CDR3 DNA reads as TGTGCCAGCAGTTTATTTTTCCTTATGAGGACAGGAGACAATTTTGAAAAACTGTTTTTT.

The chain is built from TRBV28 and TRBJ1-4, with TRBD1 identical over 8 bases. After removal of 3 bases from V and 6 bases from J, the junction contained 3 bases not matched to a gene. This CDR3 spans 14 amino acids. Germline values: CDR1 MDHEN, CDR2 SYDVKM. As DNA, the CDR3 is TGTGCCAGCAGTTTTGGGACAGGATATGAAAAACTGTTTTTT. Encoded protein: CASSFGTGYEKLFF.

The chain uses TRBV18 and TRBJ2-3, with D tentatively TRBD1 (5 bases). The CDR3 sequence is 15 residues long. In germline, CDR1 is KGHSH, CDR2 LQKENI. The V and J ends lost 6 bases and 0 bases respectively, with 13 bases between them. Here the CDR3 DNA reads TGTGCCAGCTCTCAACAGGAGTCTAGCACAGATACGCAGTATTTT. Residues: CASSQQESSTDTQYF.

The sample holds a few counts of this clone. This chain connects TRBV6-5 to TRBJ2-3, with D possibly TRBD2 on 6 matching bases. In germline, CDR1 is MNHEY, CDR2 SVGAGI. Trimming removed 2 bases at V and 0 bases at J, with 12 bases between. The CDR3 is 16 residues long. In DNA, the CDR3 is TGTGCCAGCAGTTACCTTTCTAGCGAGAGCACAGATACGCAGTATTTT. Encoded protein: CASSYLSSESTDTQYF.

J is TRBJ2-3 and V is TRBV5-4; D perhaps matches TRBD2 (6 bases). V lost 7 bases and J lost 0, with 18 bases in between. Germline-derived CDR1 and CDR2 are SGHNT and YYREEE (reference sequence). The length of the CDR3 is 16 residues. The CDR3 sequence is CASAGGPGVSTDTQYF. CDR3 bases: TGTGCCAGCGCCGGGGGACCGGGGGTTAGCACAGATACGCAGTATTTT.

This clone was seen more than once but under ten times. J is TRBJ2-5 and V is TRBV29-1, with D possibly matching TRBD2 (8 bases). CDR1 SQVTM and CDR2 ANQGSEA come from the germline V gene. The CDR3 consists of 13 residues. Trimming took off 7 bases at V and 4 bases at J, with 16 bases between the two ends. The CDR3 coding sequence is TGCAGCGCTCGGGAGGGGGCAGGAGAGACCCAGTACTTC. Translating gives CSAREGAGETQYF.

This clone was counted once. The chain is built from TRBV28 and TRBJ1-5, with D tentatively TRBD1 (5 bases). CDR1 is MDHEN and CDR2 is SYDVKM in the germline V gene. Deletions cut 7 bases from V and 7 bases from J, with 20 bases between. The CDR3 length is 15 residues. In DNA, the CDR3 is TGTGCCAGCACCGTCGCTCAAGGCGGGGGACAGCCCCAGCATTTT. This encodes CASTVAQGGGQPQHF.

This CDR3 is CASSAQGAAYGYTF. The DNA for the CDR3 is TGTGCCAGCAGTGCACAGGGGGCGGCCTATGGCTACACCTTC. The chain joins TRBV25-1 to TRBJ1-2; 9 bases line up with TRBD1. This CDR3 contains 14 residues. CDR1 is MGHDK, CDR2 SYGVNS, per germline. V shed 4 bases, J shed 4 bases, and the junction held 4 bases outside the gene matches.

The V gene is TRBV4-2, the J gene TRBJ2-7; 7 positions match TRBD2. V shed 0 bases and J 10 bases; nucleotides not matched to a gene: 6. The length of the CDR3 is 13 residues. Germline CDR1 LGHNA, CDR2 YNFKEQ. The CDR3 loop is CASSQDLADPQYF. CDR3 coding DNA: TGTGCCAGCAGCCAAGATCTAGCGGATCCTCAGTACTTC.

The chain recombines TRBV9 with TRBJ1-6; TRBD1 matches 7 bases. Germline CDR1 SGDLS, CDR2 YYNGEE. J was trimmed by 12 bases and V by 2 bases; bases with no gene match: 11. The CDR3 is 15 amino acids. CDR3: CASSVKDRTVEPLHF. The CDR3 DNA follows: TGTGCCAGCAGCGTTAAGGACAGGACCGTAGAACCCCTCCACTTT.